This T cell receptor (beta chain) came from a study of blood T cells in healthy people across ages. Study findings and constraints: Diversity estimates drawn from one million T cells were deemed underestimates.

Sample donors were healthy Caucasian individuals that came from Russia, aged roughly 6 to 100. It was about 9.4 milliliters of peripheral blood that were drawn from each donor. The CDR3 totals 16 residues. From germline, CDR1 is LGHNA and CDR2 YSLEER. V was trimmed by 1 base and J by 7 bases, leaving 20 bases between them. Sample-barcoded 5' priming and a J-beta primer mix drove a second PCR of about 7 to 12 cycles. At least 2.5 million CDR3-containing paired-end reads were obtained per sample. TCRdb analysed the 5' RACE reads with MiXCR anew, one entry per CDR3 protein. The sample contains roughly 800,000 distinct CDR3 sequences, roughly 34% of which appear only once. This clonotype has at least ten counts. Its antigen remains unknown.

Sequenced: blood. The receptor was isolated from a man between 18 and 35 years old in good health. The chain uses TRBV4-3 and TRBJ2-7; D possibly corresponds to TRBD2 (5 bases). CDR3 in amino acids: CASSQVSGFNSGEQYF. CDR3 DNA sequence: TGCGCCAGCAGCCAAGTATCCGGATTCAATTCGGGGGAGCAGTACTTC.